Presented here are 14 T cell receptor beta chains from one specimen sequenced in a study of blood T cells in healthy people across ages. Sample-barcoded 5' priming and a J-beta primer mix drove a second PCR of about 6 to 12 cycles. TCRdb processed the 5' RACE reads anew with MiXCR; each CDR3 protein has one entry. The sample has some 640,000 distinct CDR3 sequences; 45% to 50% are singletons. Source material: blood. These receptors were taken from a woman aged 55 to 70 in good health.

This clonotype has more than one count but fewer than ten. This chain connects TRBV7-2 to TRBJ1-5; D is unclear. Germline loops: CDR1 SGHTA, CDR2 FQGNSA. Trimming removed 1 base from V and 6 bases from J, with 7 bases in between. This CDR3 region has 13 residues. The CDR3 loop is CASSLVTGQPQHF. The CDR3 DNA is TGTGCCAGCAGCTTAGTAACTGGTCAGCCCCAGCATTTT.

This chain links TRBV20-1 with TRBJ2-5, with D unclear. The CDR3 runs to 12 residues. Germline CDR1 DFQATT, CDR2 SNEGSKA (reference sequence). V was trimmed by 7 bases and J by 4 bases, leaving 13 bases between them. The CDR3 coding sequence is TGCAGTGGATATAGTTACGGAGAGACCCAGTACTTC. Amino acid sequence: CSGYSYGETQYF.

The chain is built from TRBV5-1 and TRBJ2-5; D not resolved. CDR3 size: 15 residues. The germline V and J ends were trimmed by 1 base and 3 bases, with 13 bases remaining between them. Per germline, CDR1 SGHRS and CDR2 YFSETQ. CDR3 in amino acids: CASSLLASGEETQYF. In nucleotides, the CDR3 is TGCGCCAGCAGCTTGTTGGCATCCGGTGAAGAGACCCAGTACTTC.

This chain connects TRBV29-1 to TRBJ2-1, with TRBD1 matching over 10 bases. The better agreement between TRBJ2-7 and the DNA end casts doubt on the J call. CDR1 and CDR2 (germline): SQVTM, ANQGSEA. There are 14 residues in the CDR3. For the CDR3, the DNA is TGCAGCGTCGACAGGGGGCTCTCCTACAATGAGCAGTACTTC. The encoded protein is CSVDRGLSYNEQYF.

The chain joins TRBV7-2 to TRBJ1-1; tentatively, D is TRBD1 (5 bases). The CDR3 contains 13 residues. CDR1 is SGHTA, CDR2 FQGNSA, per germline. The V gene lost 6 bases and the J gene lost 1 base, with 9 bases spanning the gap. The CDR3 DNA follows: TGTGCCAGCAGACAAGACAGGAACACTGAAGCTTTCTTT. Its protein product is CASRQDRNTEAFF.

This chain joins TRBV20-1 and TRBJ1-5, with D unclear. Deletions cut 5 bases from V and 4 bases from J, with 9 bases between. Germline V gene lookup returns CDR1 DFQATT and CDR2 SNEGSKA (reference sequence). The CDR3 has 12 residues. The CDR3 reads CSASTANQPQHF. In nucleotides, the CDR3 is TGCAGTGCTTCGACTGCGAATCAGCCCCAGCATTTT.

The chain links TRBV7-2 to TRBJ2-7; D call uncertain. The CDR3 loop spans 14 amino acids. Per germline, CDR1 SGHTA and CDR2 FQGNSA. Trimming took off 2 bases at V and 0 bases at J, with 8 bases between the two ends. Here the CDR3 reads CASSLRSLSYEQYF. The CDR3 nucleotides read TGTGCCAGCAGCTTACGCAGTCTCTCCTACGAGCAGTACTTC.

V and J are TRBV6-1 and TRBJ2-1; 9 bases are a match to TRBD1. The J segment lost 4 bases and the V segment lost 6 bases, leaving 4 bases of the junction unmatched. CDR3 length equals 14 residues. Germline CDR1 is MNHNS and CDR2 is SASEGT. CDR3 bases: TGTGCCAGCAGGGACGGGACAGGGTACAATGAGCAGTTCTTC. Its protein is CASRDGTGYNEQFF.

The J gene is TRBJ2-1, the V gene TRBV6-2 or TRBV6-3; 11 bases match TRBD2. J gave up 1 base and V 7 bases, and 3 bases lay outside the gene matches. Germline CDR1 MNHEY, CDR2 SVGEGT. The CDR3 totals 15 residues. CDR3 loop: CASTVAGGSYNEQFF. CDR3 bases: TGTGCCAGCACCGTAGCGGGAGGGTCCTACAATGAGCAGTTCTTC.

The V and J genes are TRBV27 and TRBJ2-2; 10 nucleotides agree with TRBD2. Looked up from germline, CDR1 is MNHEY and CDR2 is SMNVEV (reference sequence). V shed 6 bases, J shed 7 bases, and the junction held 8 bases outside the gene matches. The CDR3 runs 15 residues. CDR3: CASSQSGRDIGELFF. The DNA of the CDR3 is TGTGCCAGCAGCCAAAGCGGGAGGGATATCGGGGAGCTGTTTTTT.

The rearrangement links TRBV6-5 to TRBJ2-1; no definite D call. From germline, CDR1 is MNHEY and CDR2 SVGAGI. V lost 6 bases and J lost 8, with 14 bases in between. This CDR3 region has 13 residues. CDR3 sequence (DNA): TGTGCCAGCAGGCATCTAGGTCCGGATGAGCAGTTCTTC. Its translation is CASRHLGPDEQFF.

The genes are TRBV6-1 and TRBJ1-2; no clear D. V lost 4 bases, J lost 6 bases, and 12 bases lay in between. Germline lookup yields CDR1 MNHNS and CDR2 SASEGT. CDR3 length equals 13 residues. The CDR3 coding sequence is TGTGCCAGCAGTGTTGGTAGGGTAGATGGCTACACCTTC. This sequence encodes CASSVGRVDGYTF.

The CDR3 sequence: CASSEQGYLLANYGYTF. CDR3 nucleotides: TGTGCCAGCAGCGAGCAGGGTTACCTTCTCGCTAACTATGGCTACACCTTC. This chain links TRBV7-2 with TRBJ1-2; maybe TRBD1 (5 bases). Per germline, CDR1 SGHTA and CDR2 FQGNSA. The CDR3 contains 17 residues. Trimming took 5 bases from V and 0 from J, leaving 19 bases between them.

This chain joins TRBV6-2 or TRBV6-3 and TRBJ2-1; 9 nucleotides match TRBD2. V lost 0 bases to trimming and J lost 8 bases; unmatched junction nucleotides: 8. The germline CDR1 and CDR2 sequences are MNHEY and SVGEGT. The CDR3 consists of 16 residues. This CDR3 is CASSYSAGTSSYEQFF. The CDR3 DNA reads TGTGCCAGCAGTTACTCCGCCGGGACTAGCAGTTATGAGCAGTTCTTC.